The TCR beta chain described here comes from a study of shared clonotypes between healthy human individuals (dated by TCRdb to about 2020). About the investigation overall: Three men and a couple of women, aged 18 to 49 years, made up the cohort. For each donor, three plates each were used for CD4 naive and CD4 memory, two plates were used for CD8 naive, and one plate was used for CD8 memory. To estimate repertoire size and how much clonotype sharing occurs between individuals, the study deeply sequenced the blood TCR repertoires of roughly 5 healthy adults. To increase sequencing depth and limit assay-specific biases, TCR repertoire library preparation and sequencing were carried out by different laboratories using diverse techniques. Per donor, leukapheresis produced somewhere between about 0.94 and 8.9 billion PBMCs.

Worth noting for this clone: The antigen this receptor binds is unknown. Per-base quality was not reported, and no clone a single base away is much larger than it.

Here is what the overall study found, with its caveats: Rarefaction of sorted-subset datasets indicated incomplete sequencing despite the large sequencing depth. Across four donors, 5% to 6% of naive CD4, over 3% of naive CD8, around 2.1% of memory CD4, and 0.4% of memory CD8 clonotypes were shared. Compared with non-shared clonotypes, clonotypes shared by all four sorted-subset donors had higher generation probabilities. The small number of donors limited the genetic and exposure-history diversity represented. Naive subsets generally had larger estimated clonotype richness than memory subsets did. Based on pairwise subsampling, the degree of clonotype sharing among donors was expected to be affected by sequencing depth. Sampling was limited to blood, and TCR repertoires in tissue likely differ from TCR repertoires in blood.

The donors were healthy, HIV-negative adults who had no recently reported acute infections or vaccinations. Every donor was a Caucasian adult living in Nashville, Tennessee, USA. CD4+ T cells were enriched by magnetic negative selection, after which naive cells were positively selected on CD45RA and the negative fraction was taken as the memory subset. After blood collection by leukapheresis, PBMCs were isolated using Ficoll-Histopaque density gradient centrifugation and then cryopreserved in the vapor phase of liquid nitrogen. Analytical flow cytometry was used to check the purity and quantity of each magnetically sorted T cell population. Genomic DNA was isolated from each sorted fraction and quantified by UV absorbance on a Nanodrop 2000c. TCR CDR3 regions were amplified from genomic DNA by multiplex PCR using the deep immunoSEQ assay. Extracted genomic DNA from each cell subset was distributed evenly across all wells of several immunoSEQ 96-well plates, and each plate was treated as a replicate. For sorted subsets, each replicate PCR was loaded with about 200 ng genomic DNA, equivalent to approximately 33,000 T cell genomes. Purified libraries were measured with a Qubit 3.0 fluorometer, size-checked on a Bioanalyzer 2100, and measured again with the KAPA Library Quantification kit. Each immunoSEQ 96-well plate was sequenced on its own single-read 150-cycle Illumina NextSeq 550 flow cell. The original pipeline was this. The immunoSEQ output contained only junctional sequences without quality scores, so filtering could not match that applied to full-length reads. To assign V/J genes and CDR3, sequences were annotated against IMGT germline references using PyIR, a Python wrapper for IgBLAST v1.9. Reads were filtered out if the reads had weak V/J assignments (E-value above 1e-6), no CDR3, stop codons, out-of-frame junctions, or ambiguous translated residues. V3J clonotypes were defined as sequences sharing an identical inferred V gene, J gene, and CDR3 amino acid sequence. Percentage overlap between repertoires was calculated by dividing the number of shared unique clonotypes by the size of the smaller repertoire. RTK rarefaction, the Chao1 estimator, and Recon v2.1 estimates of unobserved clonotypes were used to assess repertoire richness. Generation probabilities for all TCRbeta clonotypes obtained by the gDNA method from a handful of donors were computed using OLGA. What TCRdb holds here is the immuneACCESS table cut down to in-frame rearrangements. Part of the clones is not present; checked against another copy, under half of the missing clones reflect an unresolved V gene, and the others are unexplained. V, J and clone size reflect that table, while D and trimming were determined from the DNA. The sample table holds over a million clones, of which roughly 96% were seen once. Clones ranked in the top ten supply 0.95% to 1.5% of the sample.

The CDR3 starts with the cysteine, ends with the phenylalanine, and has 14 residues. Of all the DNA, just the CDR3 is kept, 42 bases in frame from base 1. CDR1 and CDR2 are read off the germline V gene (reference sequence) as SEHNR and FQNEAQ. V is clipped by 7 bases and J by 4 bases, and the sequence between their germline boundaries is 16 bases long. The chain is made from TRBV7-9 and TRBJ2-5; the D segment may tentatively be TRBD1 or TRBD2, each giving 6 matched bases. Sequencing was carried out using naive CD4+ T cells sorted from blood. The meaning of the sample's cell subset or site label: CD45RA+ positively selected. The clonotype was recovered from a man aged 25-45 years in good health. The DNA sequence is TGTGCCAGCACGGGGAAGGGGGGTGGAGAGACCCAGTACTTC. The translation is CASTGKGGGETQYF. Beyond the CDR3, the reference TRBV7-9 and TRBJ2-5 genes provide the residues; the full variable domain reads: DTGVSQNPRHKITKRGQNVTFRCDPISEHNRLYWYRQTLGQGPEFLTYFQNEAQLEKSRLLSDRFSAERPKGSFSTLEIQRTEQGDSAMYLCASTGKGGGETQYFGPGTRLLVL.